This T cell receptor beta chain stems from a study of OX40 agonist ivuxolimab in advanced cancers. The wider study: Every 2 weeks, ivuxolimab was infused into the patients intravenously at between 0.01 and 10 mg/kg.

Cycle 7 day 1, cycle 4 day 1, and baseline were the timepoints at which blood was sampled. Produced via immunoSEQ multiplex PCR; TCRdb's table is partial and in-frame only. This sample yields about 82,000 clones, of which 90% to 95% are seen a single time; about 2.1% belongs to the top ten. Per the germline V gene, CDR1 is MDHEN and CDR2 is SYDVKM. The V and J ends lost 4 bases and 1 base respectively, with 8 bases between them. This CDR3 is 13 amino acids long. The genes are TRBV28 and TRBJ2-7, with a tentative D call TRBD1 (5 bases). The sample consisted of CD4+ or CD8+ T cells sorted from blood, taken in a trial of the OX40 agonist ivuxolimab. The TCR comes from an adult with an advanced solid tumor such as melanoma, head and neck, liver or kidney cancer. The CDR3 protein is CASSYRFSYEQYF. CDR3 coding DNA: TGTGCCAGCAGTTACAGGTTTTCCTACGAGCAGTACTTC.